This T cell receptor beta chain was sequenced during a study of blood T cell repertoires in COVID-19. Whole-study context: T cells, B-cell-depleted T cells, or PBMCs supplied cDNA or gDNA.

Per the authors' pipeline: Nucleated cell number was recorded as an estimate derived from reference gene primer amplification. Method: immunoSEQ multiplex PCR; TCRdb's copy keeps in-frame clones and lacks some. The V and J calls and the clone size are those of that table, but D and trimming were determined from the DNA. The sample yields under 80,000 clones, around 85% seen once. The sequenced material came from peripheral blood. The receptor comes from a man of 80 years or more in a cohort sampled during active COVID-19.

Here the CDR3 DNA reads TGCGCCAGCAGCTTGGCAGAGAACACTGAAGCTTTCTTT. Translating gives CASSLAENTEAFF. The rearrangement uses TRBV5-1 and TRBJ1-1, with no clear D. Between the trimmed V and J ends, which lost 0 bases and 1 base, there was a span of 4 bases. Germline V gene sequence: CDR1 SGHRS, CDR2 YFSETQ. CDR3 length: 13 amino acids.